One sample yielded the 30 T cell receptor beta chains listed below, sequenced in a study of vaccination and CD4 T cells after COVID-19. These receptors have no identified antigens. Treatment described: approximately nine-day PBMC culture with coronavirus spike peptide pools or control peptides (ViraFEST assay). During the years 2011-2018, before the COVID-19 pandemic, the unexposed donor's CD4+ T cells were collected. The Oncomine TCR Beta short-read assay sequenced DNA from cultured CD4+ T cells. TCRdb ran MiXCR on the PCR reads and lists one entry per CDR3 protein. The sample has about 10,000 distinct CDR3 sequences, 31% seen once. The sequencing input was CD4+ T cells from blood, cultured in vitro. Every receptor here comes from a human donor in good health.

The V call is TRBV19, the J call TRBJ2-5, with TRBD1 matching over 10 bases. The junction had 12 bases not matched to a gene; V was cut back by 6 bases and J by 5 bases. CDR1 is LNHDA and CDR2 is SQIVND in the germline V gene (reference sequence). The CDR3 covers 16 residues. CDR3 sequence (DNA): TGTGCCAGTAGGCCCGGACAGGGGGTCTTTTCGGAGACCCAGTACTTC. Protein product: CASRPGQGVFSETQYF.

The chain uses TRBV7-3 and TRBJ1-1; D uncertain. The V end was cut by 4 bases, the J end by 4 bases, with 10 bases between. There are 13 residues in the CDR3. The V gene's germline CDR1 is SGHTA and CDR2 FQGTGA. CDR3 sequence (DNA): TGTGCCAGCAGCTCGACCTCGGCCACTGAAGCTTTCTTT. Translated, it gives CASSSTSATEAFF. Using reference TRBV7-3 and TRBJ1-1 for the parts outside the CDR3, the full variable domain is GAGVSQTPSNKVTEKGKYVELRCDPISGHTALYWYRQSLGQGPEFLIYFQGTGAADDSGLPNDRFFAVRPEGSVSTLKIQRTERGDSAVYLCASSSTSATEAFFGQGTRLTVV.

The chain has TRBV4-1 and TRBJ1-1, with 9 bases matching TRBD1. With 0 bases clipped from V and 4 bases from J, the junction kept 6 bases outside the gene matches. There are 16 residues in the CDR3. Germline CDR1 reads MGHRA; CDR2 reads YSYEKL. In DNA, the CDR3 is TGCGCCAGCAGCCAAGATGGACCACAGGGGGCCACTGAAGCTTTCTTT. Its translation: CASSQDGPQGATEAFF.

This sequence joins TRBV27 and TRBJ2-2, with TRBD2 identical over 7 bases. The V gene end was trimmed by 4 bases and the J gene end by 1 base; junction bases not matched to a gene: 3. Germline lookup yields CDR1 MNHEY and CDR2 SMNVEV (reference sequence). This CDR3 comprises 15 residues. CDR3 nucleotides: TGTGCCAGCAGTTGGGGGGGGGGGAACACCGGGGAGCTGTTTTTT. It codes for CASSWGGGNTGELFF.

This clonotype was found a few times. The V and J genes are TRBV20-1 and TRBJ1-2; D is unresolved. This CDR3 has 11 residues. The V gene lost 5 bases and the J gene lost 6 bases, with 10 bases spanning the gap. Germline loops: CDR1 DFQATT, CDR2 SNEGSKA (reference sequence). CDR3 nucleotides: TGCAGTGCTGAGGTCTGGGATGGCTACACCTTC. Amino acids: CSAEVWDGYTF.

The CDR3 sequence is CASRLSSGGPYEQYF. The CDR3 DNA sequence: TGTGCCAGCAGGCTTTCCTCAGGGGGCCCCTACGAGCAGTACTTC. The chain links TRBV6-1 to TRBJ2-7; 8 bases agree with TRBD1. This CDR3 is 15 amino acids long. Germline CDR1 reads MNHNS; CDR2 reads SASEGT. With V trimmed by 6 bases and J by 2 bases, 9 bases remained unmatched.

This clonotype appeared a single time. The rearrangement uses TRBV30 and TRBJ2-7; 10 positions agree with TRBD1. V was clipped by 4 bases and J by 6 bases; unmatched bases: 6. The CDR3 is 13 amino acids. Germline V gene data show CDR1 as GTSNPN and CDR2 as SVGIG (reference sequence). In DNA, the CDR3 is TGTGCCTGGAAGGGGACAGGGGTCGCCGAGCAGTACTTC. Protein sequence: CAWKGTGVAEQYF.

CDR3 sequence reads: CASVGQGETSPLHF. The CDR3 region has the DNA TGTGCCAGCGTTGGACAGGGTGAAACTTCACCCCTCCACTTT. The chain joins TRBV19 to TRBJ1-6; TRBD1 matches 8 bases. V gave up 9 bases and J gave up 9 bases; unmatched junction bases: 10. CDR3 length: 14 amino acids. Germline CDR1 reads LNHDA; CDR2 reads SQIVND (reference sequence).

The chain employs TRBV12-3 or TRBV12-4 and TRBJ2-5; D call uncertain. This CDR3 is 11 amino acids long. V gave up 6 bases and J gave up 3 bases, with 5 bases separating them. CDR3 DNA: TGTGCCAGCAGGTCGGAAGAGACCCAGTACTTC. This codes for CASRSEETQYF.

This clonotype was observed a handful of times. The chain joins TRBV11-2 to TRBJ2-3; D uncertain. The V end lost 1 base, the J end lost 3 bases, and 8 bases lay between the germline ends. The CDR3 extends over 14 amino acids. In germline, CDR1 is SGHAT, CDR2 FQNNGV. The chain's CDR3 is CASSLVLATDTQYF. The CDR3 DNA sequence: TGTGCCAGCAGCTTAGTTCTCGCGACAGATACGCAGTATTTT.

Only one count was recorded for this clonotype. The genes are TRBV19 and TRBJ2-3; 10 bases align to TRBD2. The V segment lost 5 bases and the J segment 3 bases; nucleotides outside the gene matches: 8. Germline CDR1 reads LNHDA; CDR2 reads SQIVND (reference sequence). The CDR3 runs 16 residues. The CDR3, as DNA: TGTGCCAGTAGTCACCAATGGACTAGCGGTACAGATACGCAGTATTTT. Residues: CASSHQWTSGTDTQYF.

The genes are TRBV10-2 and TRBJ1-1; D remains ambiguous. The ends were cut back, 4 bases at V and 3 bases at J, with 12 bases in the middle. The germline V gene has CDR1 WSHSY and CDR2 SAAADI. The CDR3 runs to 14 residues. The CDR3 is CASSGGSFYTEAFF. CDR3 nucleotide sequence: TGCGCCAGCAGTGGAGGCAGTTTTTACACTGAAGCTTTCTTT.

This clonotype was detected a few times. The J gene is TRBJ1-1, the V gene TRBV6-5; possible D gene TRBD1, 5 bases. CDR1 and CDR2 from the germline V gene are MNHEY and SVGAGI. CDR3 length equals 15 residues. Trimming removed 4 bases at V and 2 bases at J, with 14 bases between. Here the CDR3 DNA reads TGTGCCAGCAGTTTAGGGGAGACTATAAACACTGAAGCTTTCTTT. It specifies CASSLGETINTEAFF.

V usage is TRBV6-1 and J usage is TRBJ2-1; 12 positions match TRBD2. The CDR3 consists of 17 residues. V trimming: 5 bases; J trimming: 8 bases; junction bases outside the gene matches: 13. The germline CDR1 and CDR2 sequences are MNHNS and SASEGT. The CDR3 nucleotides are TGTGCCAGCAGTCCAAGTCCGCTAGCGGGGGGGCCCCATGAGCAGTTCTTC. Translated, it gives CASSPSPLAGGPHEQFF.

This clonotype has just a few counts. V and J are TRBV7-8 and TRBJ1-6, with D uncertain. Germline loops: CDR1 SGHVS, CDR2 FQNEAQ. Trimming took 1 base from V and 6 from J, leaving 10 bases between them. The CDR3 is 15 amino acids. The CDR3 DNA sequence: TGTGCCAGCAGCTTAGATGGGGTTGGTAATTCACCCCTCCACTTT. Its translation: CASSLDGVGNSPLHF.

The rearrangement links TRBV2 to TRBJ2-3; 8 bases match TRBD2. V shed 7 bases, J shed 4 bases, and the junction held 1 base outside the gene matches. Germline CDR1 reads SNHLY; CDR2 reads FYNNEI. This CDR3 is built from 12 residues. CDR3 sequence (DNA): TGTGCCAGCATGCGGGGGGCAGATACGCAGTATTTT. Translation: CASMRGADTQYF.

The V call is TRBV7-2, the J call TRBJ1-1; unclear D gene. This CDR3 has 13 amino acids. The germline gives CDR1 SGHTA, CDR2 FQGNSA. The V end lost 6 bases, the J end lost 2 bases, and 10 bases lay between the germline ends. The CDR3 region has the DNA TGTGCCAGCAGACAATACCCTAACACTGAAGCTTTCTTT. Encoded protein: CASRQYPNTEAFF.

This clonotype was recorded a few times. The chain links TRBV7-9 to TRBJ1-5; 8 bases line up with TRBD1. This CDR3 is built from 16 residues. After removal of 6 bases from V and 2 bases from J, the junction contained 9 bases not matched to a gene. Germline V gives CDR1 SEHNR, CDR2 FQNEAQ (reference sequence). CDR3 sequence: CASRKGQGRGNQPQHF. The CDR3 nucleotides read TGTGCCAGCAGAAAAGGACAGGGTAGGGGCAATCAGCCCCAGCATTTT.

The J gene is TRBJ2-7, the V gene TRBV20-1, with D unclear. The CDR3 consists of 16 residues. Germline loops: CDR1 DFQATT, CDR2 SNEGSKA (reference sequence). The V end lost 1 base, the J end lost 0 bases, and 16 bases lay between the germline ends. The CDR3 spells CSARVGNSRNSYEQYF. The CDR3 coding sequence is TGCAGTGCTAGAGTGGGAAACAGTAGAAACTCCTACGAGCAGTACTTC.

This clonotype has only a few counts. This chain uses TRBV5-1 with TRBJ1-2; D is unresolved. The CDR3 consists of 12 residues. The germline gives CDR1 SGHRS, CDR2 YFSETQ. Trimming removed 4 bases from V and 6 bases from J, with 10 bases in between. DNA of the CDR3: TGCGCCAGCAGCAGCCAGGACGATGGCTACACCTTC. Amino acids: CASSSQDDGYTF.

This sequence joins TRBV12-3 or TRBV12-4 and TRBJ1-2; D is unresolved. This CDR3 is built from 13 residues. V shed 1 base and J shed 5 bases, with 8 bases lying between them. As DNA, the CDR3 is TGTGCCAGCAGTTTAGTTTTGGGGTATGGCTACACCTTC. It codes for CASSLVLGYGYTF.

CDR3 region: CASSLQETTEAFF. The CDR3 nucleotides read TGTGCCAGCAGCTTACAGGAGACCACTGAAGCTTTCTTT. This chain connects TRBV7-9 to TRBJ1-1; no definite D call. Germline CDR1 SEHNR, CDR2 FQNEAQ (reference sequence). The CDR3 runs 13 residues. The germline V and J ends were trimmed by 2 bases and 4 bases, with 8 bases remaining between them.

This chain links TRBV5-1 with TRBJ1-6; 7 nucleotides line up with TRBD1. Germline CDR1 reads SGHRS; CDR2 reads YFSETQ. CDR3 length: 17 residues. V trimming: 4 bases; J trimming: 3 bases; junction bases outside the gene matches: 10. In nucleotides, the CDR3 is TGCGCCAGCAGCCTGCGGGACAGTCGAATCTATAATTCACCCCTCCACTTT. This gives the protein CASSLRDSRIYNSPLHF.

V gene TRBV21-1 combines with J gene TRBJ2-7; TRBD1 is the table's D call, not checked against the DNA. TRBV21-1 corresponds to a pseudogene. The CDR3 is 12 amino acids. The CDR3 DNA is TGTGCCAGCAGCAAGCACAGGGGAGAGCAGTACTTC. Protein sequence: CASSKHRGEQYF.

The chain combines TRBV21-1 with TRBJ1-6; TRBD1, the D gene given by the table, was not confirmed from the DNA. TRBV21-1 represents a pseudogene. The CDR3 spans 15 residues. As DNA, the CDR3 is TGTGCCAGCAGCAGGGACAGCTCCTATAATTCACCCCTCCACTTT. Protein sequence: CASSRDSSYNSPLHF.

The chain uses TRBV20-1 and TRBJ2-1; TRBD2 matches at 13 bases. With V trimmed by 3 bases and J by 8 bases, 10 bases remained unmatched. The CDR3 covers 16 residues. The germline V gene has CDR1 DFQATT and CDR2 SNEGSKA (reference sequence). The CDR3 sequence is CSARRLAGGGVDEQFF. The CDR3, as DNA: TGCAGTGCTAGGAGACTAGCGGGGGGCGGGGTAGATGAGCAGTTCTTC.

The chain links TRBV7-2 to TRBJ2-7, with D unresolved. The CDR3 totals 12 residues. V lost 5 bases, J lost 3 bases, and 8 bases lay in between. Germline V CDR1 and CDR2: SGHTA, FQGNSA. The CDR3 here is CASSVIYYEQYF. CDR3 in DNA: TGTGCCAGCAGCGTCATTTACTACGAGCAGTACTTC.

This chain joins TRBV20-1 and TRBJ1-1; 9 positions match TRBD1. Germline V gives CDR1 DFQATT, CDR2 SNEGSKA (reference sequence). V gave up 0 bases and J gave up 4 bases; unmatched junction bases: 6. The CDR3 loop spans 15 amino acids. The CDR3 spells CSARDQDRGGTEAFF. In DNA, the CDR3 is TGCAGTGCTAGAGACCAAGACAGGGGGGGCACTGAAGCTTTCTTT.

This clonotype showed up just a few times. This sequence joins TRBV6-1 and TRBJ2-1; D remains ambiguous. The CDR3 spans 14 residues. CDR1 and CDR2 (germline): MNHNS, SASEGT. V was pared by 4 bases and J by 7 bases, with 14 bases between. The DNA for the CDR3 is TGTGCCAGCAGTGTTTCCCCTAGTAGGAATGAGCAGTTCTTC. Amino acid sequence: CASSVSPSRNEQFF.

This clonotype was found a few times. The chain combines TRBV20-1 with TRBJ2-2; 11 bases map to TRBD1. Germline trimming cut 5 bases from V and 7 bases from J; bases unmatched to any gene: 9. There are 15 residues in the CDR3. The germline V gene has CDR1 DFQATT and CDR2 SNEGSKA (reference sequence). CDR3 bases: TGCAGTGCTTACAACGTCGGGACAGGGGGCGGGGAGCTGTTTTTT. Translation: CSAYNVGTGGGELFF.